A single sample is the source of the 2 T cell receptor beta chains below, sequenced in a study of CD8 T cells in ankylosing spondylitis. Whole-study results and caveats: Apparently characteristic of ankylosing spondylitis blood was a TCR beta motif (about eight highly homologous variants).

TCRdb redid the calling of the 5' RACE reads with MiXCR, one entry per CDR3 protein. The table records 500,000 to 550,000 distinct CDR3 sequences, more than 9.5% of them present only once. For these receptors, no antigen is known. The specimen sequenced was blood, either unsorted or a sorted T cell fraction (not recorded which). The receptors originated from a male donor with ankylosing spondylitis.

This clonotype was seen only a few times. The chain uses TRBV6-5 and TRBJ2-2; D gene uncertain. Germline CDR1 reads MNHEY; CDR2 reads SVGAGI. The CDR3 covers 15 residues. Trimming took 2 bases from V and 2 from J, leaving 9 bases between them. This CDR3 is CASSYSKRNTGELFF. CDR3 nucleotides: TGTGCCAGCAGTTACAGTAAAAGAAACACCGGGGAGCTGTTTTTT.

This clonotype was detected ten times or more. This sequence joins TRBV6-2 or TRBV6-3 and TRBJ2-1, with no clear D. From germline, CDR1 is MNHEY and CDR2 SVGEGT. Trimming pared 6 bases from V and 10 bases from J, leaving 13 bases between. The CDR3 is made up of 12 amino acids. CDR3 DNA sequence: TGTGCCAGCAGCTCCGACATGAACGAGCAGTTCTTC. Translating it yields CASSSDMNEQFF.